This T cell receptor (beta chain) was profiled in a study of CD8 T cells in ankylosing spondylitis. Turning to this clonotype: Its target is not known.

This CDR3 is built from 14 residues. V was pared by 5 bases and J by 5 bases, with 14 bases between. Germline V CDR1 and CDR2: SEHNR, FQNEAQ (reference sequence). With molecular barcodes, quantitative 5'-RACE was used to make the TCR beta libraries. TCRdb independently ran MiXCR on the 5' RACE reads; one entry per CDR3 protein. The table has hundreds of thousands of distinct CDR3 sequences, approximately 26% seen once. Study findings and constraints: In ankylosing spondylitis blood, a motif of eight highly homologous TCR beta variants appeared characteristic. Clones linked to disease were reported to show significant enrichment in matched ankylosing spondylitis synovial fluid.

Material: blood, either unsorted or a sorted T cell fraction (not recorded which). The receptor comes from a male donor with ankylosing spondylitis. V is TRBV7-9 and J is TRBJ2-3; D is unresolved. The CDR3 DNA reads TGTGCCAGCAGCACCGGCCCTACGGTAGATACGCAGTATTTT. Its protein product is CASSTGPTVDTQYF.